Listed here are 10 T cell receptor beta chains from one sample, sequenced in a study of T-cell memory formation after mild COVID-19. One entry per CDR3 protein results from TCRdb running MiXCR on the 5' RACE reads. The repertoire holds 200,000 to 250,000 distinct CDR3 sequences, with 9.5% to 10% as singletons. The sequenced material came from PBMCs or a T cell subset sorted from them (not recorded which). The receptors were sampled from a man in his late teens or twenties who had mild COVID-19 (a few samples of this study predate the infection). Cell type and time point are not known.

Here the CDR3 DNA reads TGTGCCAGCAGTCTTGGTGGTGGGAGCTCCTATAATTCACCCCTCCACTTT. This gives the protein CASSLGGGSSYNSPLHF. The chain couples TRBV6-5 to TRBJ1-6; D remains ambiguous. The germline V and J ends were trimmed by 5 bases and 0 bases, with 14 bases remaining between them. This CDR3 contains 17 residues. CDR1 and CDR2 (germline): MNHEY, SVGAGI.

This clonotype was observed a handful of times. The chain links TRBV5-1 to TRBJ2-3; TRBD2 agrees at 9 bases. The CDR3 is 16 residues long. J was trimmed by 0 bases and V by 7 bases; bases with no gene match: 9. CDR1 and CDR2 (germline): SGHRS, YFSETQ. The DNA of the CDR3 is TGCGCCAGCTCTGCTAGCGGGGTCCTTAGCACAGATACGCAGTATTTT. It translates to CASSASGVLSTDTQYF. Based on the CDR3 plus reference TRBV5-1 and TRBJ2-3, the full variable domain is KAGVTQTPRYLIKTRGQQVTLSCSPISGHRSVSWYQQTPGQGLQFLFEYFSETQRNKGNFPGRFSGRQFSNSRSEMNVSTLELGDSALYLCASSASGVLSTDTQYFGPGTRLTVL.

This clonotype was seen only a few times. The V gene is TRBV6-6, the J gene TRBJ2-1; 13 bases are shared with TRBD2. This CDR3 spans 15 amino acids. V lost 0 bases to trimming and J lost 10 bases; unmatched junction nucleotides: 3. CDR1 and CDR2 from the germline V gene are MNHNY and SVGAGI (reference sequence). The CDR3 region is CASSYSRTSGREQFF. Here the CDR3 DNA reads TGTGCCAGCAGTTACTCGAGGACTAGCGGGAGAGAGCAGTTCTTC.

V is TRBV20-1 and J is TRBJ2-3; D is unclear. Germline CDR1 and CDR2: DFQATT and SNEGSKA (reference sequence). CDR3 length equals 14 residues. The ends were cut back, 3 bases at V and 2 bases at J, with 12 bases in the middle. This CDR3 reads CSASFGIPTDTQYF. CDR3 bases: TGCAGTGCTAGTTTCGGTATCCCCACAGATACGCAGTATTTT.

The chain joins TRBV19 to TRBJ2-1, with 8 bases lining up with TRBD1. The CDR3 has 17 amino acids. J was trimmed by 6 bases and V by 0 bases; bases with no gene match: 10. Germline assignment: CDR1 LNHDA and CDR2 SQIVND (reference sequence). The CDR3 DNA reads TGTGCCAGTAGTATAGATCGGTGGGGGACAGGACCCAATGAGCAGTTCTTC. It specifies CASSIDRWGTGPNEQFF.

The V gene is TRBV21-1, the J gene TRBJ2-7; the DNA was not compared with TRBD1, the D call given in the table. TRBV21-1 is a pseudogene. The CDR3 contains 14 residues. In DNA form, the CDR3 reads TGTGCCAGCAGCAAGGTTACGGAACAGGGGAAGCAGTACGTC. It specifies CASSKVTEQGKQYV.

In its sample, this clonotype was seen many times. The chain combines TRBV4-2 with TRBJ1-6, with TRBD1 matching 9 bases. The CDR3 is 16 residues long. Germline CDR1 and CDR2: LGHNA and YNFKEQ. V gave up 0 bases and J gave up 7 bases; unmatched junction bases: 4. The CDR3 protein is CASSQEGGTGNSPLHF. In nucleotides, the CDR3 is TGTGCCAGCAGCCAAGAAGGTGGGACAGGGAATTCACCCCTCCACTTT.

CDR3 DNA: TGTGCCACCAGTGATGGCCCGACAGGGTCAGATACGCAGTATTTT. It yields the protein CATSDGPTGSDTQYF. The chain links TRBV24-1 to TRBJ2-3; 7 bases are a match to TRBD1. Germline CDR1 is KGHDR and CDR2 is SFDVKD. The CDR3 contains 15 residues. J gave up 4 bases and V 3 bases, and 6 bases lay outside the gene matches.

This clonotype has ten or more counts. The J gene is TRBJ2-1, the V gene TRBV4-1; 11 bases match TRBD2. Unmatched junction bases numbered 9, after V lost 5 bases and J lost 9 bases. This CDR3 is built from 15 residues. Germline loops: CDR1 MGHRA, CDR2 YSYEKL. The CDR3, as DNA: TGCGCCAGCAGCTATAGCGGGGGGGCCCAGGGTGAGCAGTTCTTC. Translation gives CASSYSGGAQGEQFF.

The rearrangement uses TRBV9 and TRBJ1-1; 11 bases are shared with TRBD1. CDR3 length: 16 amino acids. With 4 bases clipped from V and 0 bases from J, the junction kept 5 bases outside the gene matches. Germline CDR1 and CDR2: SGDLS and YYNGEE. The CDR3 sequence: CASSPRTGGLNTEAFF. Written as DNA, the CDR3 is TGTGCCAGCAGCCCCCGGACAGGGGGCTTGAACACTGAAGCTTTCTTT.